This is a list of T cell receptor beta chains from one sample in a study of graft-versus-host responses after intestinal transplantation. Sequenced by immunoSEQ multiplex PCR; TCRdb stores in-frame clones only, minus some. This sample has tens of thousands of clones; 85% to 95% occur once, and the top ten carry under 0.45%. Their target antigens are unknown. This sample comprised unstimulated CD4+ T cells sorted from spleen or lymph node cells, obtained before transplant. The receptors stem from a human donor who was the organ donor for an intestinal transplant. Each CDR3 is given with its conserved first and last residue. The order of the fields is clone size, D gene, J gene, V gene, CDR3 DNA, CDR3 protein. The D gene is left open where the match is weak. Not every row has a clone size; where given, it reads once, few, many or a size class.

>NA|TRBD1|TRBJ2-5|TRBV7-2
TGTGCCAGCAGCTTAGACAGGGGGGAGACCCAGTACTTC
CASSLDRGETQYF
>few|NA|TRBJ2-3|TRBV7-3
TGTGCCAGCATGACGGGACCAGGGGGGGATACGCAGTATTTT
CASMTGPGGDTQYF
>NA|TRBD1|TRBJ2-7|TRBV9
TGTGCCAGCAGCCCTCGGACAGGGGGATGGTACGAGCAGTACTTC
CASSPRTGGWYEQYF
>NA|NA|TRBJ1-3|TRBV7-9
TGTGCCAGCAGCTTATCTCTAACTGGAAACACCATATATTTT
CASSLSLTGNTIYF
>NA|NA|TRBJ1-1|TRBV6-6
TGTGCCAGCAGTCGAAACGGGGAAGCTTTCTTT
CASSRNGEAFF
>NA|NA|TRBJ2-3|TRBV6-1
TGTGCCAGCAGTGAATTTCCTCACAGATTCACAGATACGCAGTATTTT
CASSEFPHRFTDTQYF
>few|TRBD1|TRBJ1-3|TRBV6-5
TGTGCCAGCAGTTACTCGGGGACAGGGAACGGAAACACCATATATTTT
CASSYSGTGNGNTIYF
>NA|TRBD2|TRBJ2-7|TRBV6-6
TGTGCCAGCAGCCTGGGTCTAGCGGCATACGAGCAGTACTTC
CASSLGLAAYEQYF
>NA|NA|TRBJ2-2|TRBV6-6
TGTGCCAGCAGTTACTCGTCTGGCAACACCGGGGAGCTGTTTTTT
CASSYSSGNTGELFF
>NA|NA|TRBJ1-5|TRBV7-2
TGTGCCAGCAGCTCGGGGGGTGGTCGCAATCAGCCCCAGCATTTT
CASSSGGGRNQPQHF
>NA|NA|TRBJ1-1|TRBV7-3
TGTGCCAGCAGCTTAAAGGGACCCTGGGGTAACACTGAAGCTTTCTTT
CASSLKGPWGNTEAFF
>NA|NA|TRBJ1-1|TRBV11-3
TGTGCCAGCAGCCGCCGCCAGAACACTGAAGCTTTCTTT
CASSRRQNTEAFF
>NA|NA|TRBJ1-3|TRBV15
TGTGCCACCAGCAGAGAAAGTGTGGGAGGGACTGGAAACACCATATATTTT
CATSRESVGGTGNTIYF
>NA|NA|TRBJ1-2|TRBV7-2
TGTGCCAGCAGCTTAGCAGGGGTTTTTTATGGCTACACCTTC
CASSLAGVFYGYTF
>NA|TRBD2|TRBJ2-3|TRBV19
TGTGCCAGTAGTCCCATGCGGGGGGGCGCAGATACGCAGTATTTT
CASSPMRGGADTQYF
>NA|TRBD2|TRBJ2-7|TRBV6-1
TGTGCCAGCAGCCCCTCTAGCGGGGGAACTTACGTGCAGTACTTC
CASSPSSGGTYVQYF
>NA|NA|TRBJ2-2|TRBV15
TGTGCCACCAGCAGAGATAGGGCGAACACCGGGGAGCTGTTTTTT
CATSRDRANTGELFF
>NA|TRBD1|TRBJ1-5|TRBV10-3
TGTGCCATCTCGACAGGGGGCAATCAGCCCCAGCATTTT
CAISTGGNQPQHF
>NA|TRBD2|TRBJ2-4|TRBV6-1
TGTGCCAGCAGTGAATTGGGCGGGGGGGCCAAAAACATTCAGTACTTC
CASSELGGGAKNIQYF
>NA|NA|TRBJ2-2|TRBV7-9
TGTGCCAGCAGCCCAGGAGATACCGGGGAGCTGTTTTTT
CASSPGDTGELFF
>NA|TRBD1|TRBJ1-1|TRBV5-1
TGCGCCAGCACTCCGGGACAGCACACTGAAGCTTTCTTT
CASTPGQHTEAFF
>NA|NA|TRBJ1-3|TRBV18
TGTGCCAGCTCACCCCTGGCCACGTCAGGGAAAGGAAACACCATATATTTT
CASSPLATSGKGNTIYF
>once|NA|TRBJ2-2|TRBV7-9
TGTGCCAGCAGCTTAAGAGGGGCAGGGCTCACCGGGGAGCTGTTTTTT
CASSLRGAGLTGELFF
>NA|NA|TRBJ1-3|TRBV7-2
TGTGCCAGCAGCACCGGTTATACTGGAAACACCATATATTTT
CASSTGYTGNTIYF
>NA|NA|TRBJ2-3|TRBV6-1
TGTGCCTCAGCAGGTCAGGGCACAGATACGCAGTATTTT
CASAGQGTDTQYF
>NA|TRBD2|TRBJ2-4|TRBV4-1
TGCGCCAGCAGCCCTAGGGCGTGGCTAGCGGGGGCGGGGACCAAAAACATTCAGTACTTC
CASSPRAWLAGAGTKNIQYF
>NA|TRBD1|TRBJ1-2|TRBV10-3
TGTGCCATCAGTGAAGGTCCAGGGGGCGGCTATGGCTACACCTTC
CAISEGPGGGYGYTF
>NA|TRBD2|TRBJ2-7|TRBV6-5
TGTGCCAGCAGTTCCCCTAGCGGGGGGCCGAGCTACGAGCAGTACTTC
CASSSPSGGPSYEQYF
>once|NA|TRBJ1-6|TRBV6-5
TGTGCCAGCAGTTCTCCATTCGGACACAGGAATTCACCCCTCCACTTT
CASSSPFGHRNSPLHF
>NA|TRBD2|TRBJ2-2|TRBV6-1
TGTGCCAGCAGTGGACGGCTAGCGGGTAACACCGGGGAGCTGTTTTTT
CASSGRLAGNTGELFF
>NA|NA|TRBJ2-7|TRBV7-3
TGTGCCAGCAGCTTATCACTCGGGGGAGACTACGAGCAGTACTTC
CASSLSLGGDYEQYF
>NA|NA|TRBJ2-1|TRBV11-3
TGTGCCAGCAGCAGCTCTTTTTCCAGGTACAATGAGCAGTTCTTC
CASSSSFSRYNEQFF
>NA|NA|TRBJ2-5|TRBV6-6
TGTGCCAGCATGCAGGAGGGGGCGGGGGAGACCCAGTACTTC
CASMQEGAGETQYF